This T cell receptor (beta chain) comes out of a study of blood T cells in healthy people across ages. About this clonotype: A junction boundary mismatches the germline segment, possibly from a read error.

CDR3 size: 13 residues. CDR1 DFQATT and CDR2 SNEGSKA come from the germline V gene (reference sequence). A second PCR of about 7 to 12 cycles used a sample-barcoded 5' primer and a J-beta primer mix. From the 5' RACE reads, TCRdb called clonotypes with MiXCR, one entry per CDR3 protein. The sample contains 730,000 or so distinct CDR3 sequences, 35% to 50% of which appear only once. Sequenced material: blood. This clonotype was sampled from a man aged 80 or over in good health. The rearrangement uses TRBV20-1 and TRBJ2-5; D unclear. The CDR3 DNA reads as TGCAGTGCCACAGACCCCTTCCAAGAGGCCCAGTACTTC. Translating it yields CSATDPFQEAQYF.